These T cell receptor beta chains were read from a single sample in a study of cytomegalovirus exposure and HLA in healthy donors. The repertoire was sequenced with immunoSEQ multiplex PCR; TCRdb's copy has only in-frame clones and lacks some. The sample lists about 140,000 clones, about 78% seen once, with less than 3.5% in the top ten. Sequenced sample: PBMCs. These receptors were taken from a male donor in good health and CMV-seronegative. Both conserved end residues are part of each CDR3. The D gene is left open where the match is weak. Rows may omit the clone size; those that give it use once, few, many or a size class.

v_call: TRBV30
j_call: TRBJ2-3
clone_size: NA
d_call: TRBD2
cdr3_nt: TGTGCCTGGAGTGCCCGACTAGCGGGAGGGCCTAAAAGCACAGATACGCAGTATTTT
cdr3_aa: CAWSARLAGGPKSTDTQYF

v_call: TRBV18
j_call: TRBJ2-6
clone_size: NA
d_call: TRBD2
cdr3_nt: TGTGCCAGCTCACCGGTACCTGGGGAGGTACGGGAGGACTCTGGGGCCAACGTCCTGACTTTC
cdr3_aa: CASSPVPGEVREDSGANVLTF

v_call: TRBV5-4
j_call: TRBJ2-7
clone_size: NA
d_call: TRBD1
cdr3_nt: TGTGCCAGCAGCCTCCGGGACAGGGGTGGCGAGCAGTACTTC
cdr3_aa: CASSLRDRGGEQYF

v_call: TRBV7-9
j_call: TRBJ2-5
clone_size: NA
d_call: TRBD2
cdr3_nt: TGTGCCAGCAGCCAGGGACTAGCGGGAGGATCGGGAGAGACCCAGTACTTC
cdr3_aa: CASSQGLAGGSGETQYF

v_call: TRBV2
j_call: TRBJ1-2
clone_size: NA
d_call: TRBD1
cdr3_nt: TGTGCCAGCAGATTCCCTCGGACAGGGGAAGACTATGGCTACACCTTC
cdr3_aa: CASRFPRTGEDYGYTF

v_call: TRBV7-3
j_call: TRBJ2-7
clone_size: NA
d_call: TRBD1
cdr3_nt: TGTGCCAGCAGGCTCCCGGGACAGGGTATTCACGAGCAGTACTTC
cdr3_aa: CASRLPGQGIHEQYF

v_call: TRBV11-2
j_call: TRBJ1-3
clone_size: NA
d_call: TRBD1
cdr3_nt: TGTGCCAGCACGTTAGATACAGGGGGCGGAAACACCATATATTTT
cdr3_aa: CASTLDTGGGNTIYF

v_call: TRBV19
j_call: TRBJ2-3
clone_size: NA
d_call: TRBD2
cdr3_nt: TGTGCCAGTAGTATCCCTAGCGGGGGGATCACAGATACGCAGTATTTT
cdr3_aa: CASSIPSGGITDTQYF

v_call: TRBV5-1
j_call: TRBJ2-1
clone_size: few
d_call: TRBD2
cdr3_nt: TGCGCCAGCAGCACCCCGGGGGGACCCTACAATGAGCAGTTCTTC
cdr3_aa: CASSTPGGPYNEQFF

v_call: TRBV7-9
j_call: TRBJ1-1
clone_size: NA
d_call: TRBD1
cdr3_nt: TGTGCCAGCAGCTTAGGGTCAGGGGGACGGAACACTGAAGCTTTCTTT
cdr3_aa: CASSLGSGGRNTEAFF

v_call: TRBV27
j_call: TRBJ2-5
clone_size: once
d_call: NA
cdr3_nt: TGTGCCAGCAGTTTACTTAGGAACCAAGAGACGGGGACCCAGTACTTC
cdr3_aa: CASSLLRNQETGTQYF

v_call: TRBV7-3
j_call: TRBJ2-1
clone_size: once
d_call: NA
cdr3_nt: TGTGCCAGCAGTACTACGGGACTGCTGGGGGCCTACAATGAGCAGTTCTTC
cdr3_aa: CASSTTGLLGAYNEQFF

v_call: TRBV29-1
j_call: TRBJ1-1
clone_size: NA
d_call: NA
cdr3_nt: TGCAGCGTTGGTTTCGGGACAAGGGTACGGCCTGAAGCTTTCTTT
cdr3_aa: CSVGFGTRVRPEAFF

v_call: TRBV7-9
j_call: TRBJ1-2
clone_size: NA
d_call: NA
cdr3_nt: TGTGCCAGCAGCTCCCCCTCTACTTCGGGGGGAAATGGCTACACCTTC
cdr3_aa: CASSSPSTSGGNGYTF

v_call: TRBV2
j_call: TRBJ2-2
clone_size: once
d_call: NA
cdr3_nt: TGTGCCAGCGCAGGGGGGCCAGCGGGAGTAACCGGGGAGCTGTTTTTT
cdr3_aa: CASAGGPAGVTGELFF

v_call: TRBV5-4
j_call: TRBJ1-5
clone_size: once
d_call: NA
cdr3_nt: TGTGCCAGCAGTCCGCTGAGGGAAGGGAGTCAGCCCCAGCATTTT
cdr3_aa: CASSPLREGSQPQHF

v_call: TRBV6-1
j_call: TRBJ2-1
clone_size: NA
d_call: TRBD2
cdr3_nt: TGTGCCAGCAGTCTCGGACTAGCCTATGAGCAGTTCTTC
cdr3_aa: CASSLGLAYEQFF

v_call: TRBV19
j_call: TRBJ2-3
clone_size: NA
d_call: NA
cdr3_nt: TGTGCCAGTAGTATCGGCAGGGGAAGAGCAGATACGCAGTATTTT
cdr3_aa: CASSIGRGRADTQYF

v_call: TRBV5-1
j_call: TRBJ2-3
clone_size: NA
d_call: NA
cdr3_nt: TGCGCCAGCAGGGTGACTAGTGGCACAGATACGCAGTATTTT
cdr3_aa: CASRVTSGTDTQYF

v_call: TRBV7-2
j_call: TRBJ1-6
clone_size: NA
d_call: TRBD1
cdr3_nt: TGTGCCAGCAGCTCTGCAGGGGGATCACCCCTCCACTTT
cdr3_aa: CASSSAGGSPLHF

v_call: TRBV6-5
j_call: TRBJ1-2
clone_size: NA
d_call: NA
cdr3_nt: TGTGCCAGCAGTCCTGACAGTGTCAACTATGGCTACACCTTC
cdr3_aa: CASSPDSVNYGYTF

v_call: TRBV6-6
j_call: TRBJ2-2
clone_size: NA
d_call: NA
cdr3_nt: TGTGCCAGCCACGACAGGACGAACACCGGGGAGCTGTTTTTT
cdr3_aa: CASHDRTNTGELFF

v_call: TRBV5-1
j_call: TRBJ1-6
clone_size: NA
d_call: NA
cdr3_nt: TGCGCCAGCAGCTTGGCCGCGCAGGGTTCGAATTCACCCCTCCACTTT
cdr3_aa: CASSLAAQGSNSPLHF

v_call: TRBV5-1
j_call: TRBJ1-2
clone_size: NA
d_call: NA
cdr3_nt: TGCGCCAGCAGCTTGGATAGGCAGCGTGGTGGCTACACCTTC
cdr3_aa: CASSLDRQRGGYTF

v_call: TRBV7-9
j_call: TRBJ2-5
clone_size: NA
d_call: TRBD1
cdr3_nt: TGTGCCAGCAGCTTCGGACAGGTACAAGAGACCCAGTACTTC
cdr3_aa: CASSFGQVQETQYF

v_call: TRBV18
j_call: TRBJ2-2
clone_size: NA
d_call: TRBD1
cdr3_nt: TGTGCCAGCTCACCCGACAGGGCCGGGGAGCTGTTTTTT
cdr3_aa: CASSPDRAGELFF

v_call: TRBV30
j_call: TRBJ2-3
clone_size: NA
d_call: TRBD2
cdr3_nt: TGTGCCTGGAGTTTTCCGGGACTAGCGGGAGTTGGGTATTTT
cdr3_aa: CAWSFPGLAGVGYF

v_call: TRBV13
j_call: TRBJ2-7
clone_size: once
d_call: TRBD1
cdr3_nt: TGTGCCAGCAGCCCTCGGGACAGGGGGGGCAACGAGCAGTACTTC
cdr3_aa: CASSPRDRGGNEQYF

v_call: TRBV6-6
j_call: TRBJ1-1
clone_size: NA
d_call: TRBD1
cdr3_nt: TGTGCCAGCACCAGGGGACAGGGGGCGGCGGCCACTGAAGCTTTCTTT
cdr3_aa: CASTRGQGAAATEAFF

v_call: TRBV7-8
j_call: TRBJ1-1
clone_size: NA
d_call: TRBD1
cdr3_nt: TGTGCCAGCAGCATAGGGACAGGGGGCCTCATGAACACTGAAGCTTTCTTT
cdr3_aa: CASSIGTGGLMNTEAFF

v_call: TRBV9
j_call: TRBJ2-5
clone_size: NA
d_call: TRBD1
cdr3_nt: TGTGCCAGCAACCCCCCGGACAGGGAGACCCAGTACTTC
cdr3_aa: CASNPPDRETQYF

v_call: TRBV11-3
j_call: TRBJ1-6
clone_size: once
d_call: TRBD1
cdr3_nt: TGTGCCAGCAGCTATGACAGGGACAATTCACCCCTCCACTTT
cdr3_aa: CASSYDRDNSPLHF

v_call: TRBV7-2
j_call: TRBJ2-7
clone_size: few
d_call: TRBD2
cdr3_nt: TGTGCCAGCAGCTTAGCCCGGGGACTAGCGGTTAGCTCCTACGAGCAGTACTTC
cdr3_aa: CASSLARGLAVSSYEQYF

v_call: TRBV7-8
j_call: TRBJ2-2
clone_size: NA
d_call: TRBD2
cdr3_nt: TGTGCCAGCAGCCTAACGACTAGCTCCCCCGGGGAGCTGTTTTTT
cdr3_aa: CASSLTTSSPGELFF

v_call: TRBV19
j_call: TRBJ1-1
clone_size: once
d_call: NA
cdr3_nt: TGTGCCAGTAGTATGGAGGGGAACACTGAAGCTTTCTTT
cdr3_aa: CASSMEGNTEAFF